Below, 30 T cell receptor beta chains from the same sample are listed, as sequenced in a study of STAT5B mutations in CD4+ large granular lymphocyte leukemia. Profiled with immunoSEQ multiplex PCR; TCRdb holds only in-frame clones, not every one. The table includes about 40,000 clones, approximately 84% detected once. Sequences were obtained from CD4+ T cells from blood buffy coats. Every receptor here comes from a human donor in good health.

In its sample, this clone was seen once. The chain has TRBV6-1 and TRBJ1-2; TRBD1 matches 10 bases. Trimming cost V 4 bases and J 4 bases; bases outside gene matches: 6. The length of the CDR3 is 15 residues. Germline CDR1 MNHNS, CDR2 SASEGT. CDR3 nucleotide sequence: TGTGCCAGCAGTGCCAGGACAGGGGGTATCTATGGCTACACCTTC. It yields the protein CASSARTGGIYGYTF.

The rearrangement uses TRBV5-5 and TRBJ2-5, with 8 bases matching TRBD1. The CDR3 extends over 16 amino acids. V dropped 2 bases and J dropped 4; count of bases not matched to a gene: 10. Germline assignment: CDR1 SGHKS and CDR2 YYEKEE (reference sequence). CDR3 sequence reads: CASSFYRGTSIETQYF. CDR3 DNA sequence: TGTGCCAGCAGCTTTTACAGGGGGACTTCAATAGAGACCCAGTACTTC.

This clone was seen just once. The rearrangement uses TRBV11-3 and TRBJ1-1, with D uncertain. Deletions cut 6 bases from V and 3 bases from J, with 14 bases between. Germline V CDR1 and CDR2: SGHNT, YENEEA. The CDR3 has 14 residues. The CDR3 is CASSPWGGDTEAFF. The CDR3 DNA reads TGTGCCAGCAGTCCCTGGGGTGGAGACACTGAAGCTTTCTTT.

Here the CDR3 reads CASSRPDRNYGYTF. CDR3 bases: TGCGCCAGCAGCCGCCCAGACAGGAACTATGGCTACACCTTC. J is TRBJ1-2 and V is TRBV4-1, with D possibly being TRBD1 (6 bases). This CDR3 is built from 14 residues. Trimming removed 4 bases at V and 2 bases at J, with 11 bases between. Germline V gives CDR1 MGHRA, CDR2 YSYEKL.

The chain combines TRBV18 with TRBJ2-7, with D uncertain. CDR3 length: 14 residues. Looked up from germline, CDR1 is KGHSH and CDR2 is LQKENI. Trimming left V 2 bases short and J 2 bases short, with 10 bases between. The CDR3 reads CASSPENGAYEQYF. CDR3 sequence (DNA): TGTGCCAGCTCACCAGAGAACGGAGCCTACGAGCAGTACTTC.

CDR3 nucleotides: TGTGCCAGCAGGACAATCAGCGCTTCCAAAGAGACCCAGTACTTC. It yields the protein CASRTISASKETQYF. This sequence joins TRBV2 and TRBJ2-5; D remains ambiguous. V lost 6 bases and J 3 bases, leaving 17 bases between the germline ends. The CDR3 contains 15 residues. Germline V gene data show CDR1 as SNHLY and CDR2 as FYNNEI. The whole variable domain, filled in from reference TRBV2 and TRBJ2-5, reads EPEVTQTPSHQVTQMGQEVILRCVPISNHLYFYWYRQILGQKVEFLVSFYNNEISEKSEIFDDQFSVERPDGSNFTLKIRSTKLEDSAMYFCASRTISASKETQYFGPGTRLLVL.

CDR3 amino acids: CASTPQLNSYEQYF. Written as DNA, the CDR3 is TGCGCCAGCACCCCCCAGCTAAATTCGTACGAGCAGTACTTC. V gene TRBV5-1 combines with J gene TRBJ2-7; no clear D gene. Germline V gene sequence: CDR1 SGHRS, CDR2 YFSETQ. V lost 6 bases and J lost 4, with 17 bases in between. This CDR3 has 14 amino acids.

This sequence joins TRBV7-9 and TRBJ2-5, with D unresolved. V lost 5 bases and J lost 5, with 18 bases in between. Germline V gene lookup returns CDR1 SEHNR and CDR2 FQNEAQ (reference sequence). The CDR3 runs to 15 residues. Written as DNA, the CDR3 is TGTGCCAGCAGCCCCCTCCGGGCAGGCGGCGAGACCCAGTACTTC. This codes for CASSPLRAGGETQYF. Together with reference TRBV7-9 and TRBJ2-5, the CDR3 gives the full variable domain: DTGVSQNPRHKITKRGQNVTFRCDPISEHNRLYWYRQTLGQGPEFLTYFQNEAQLEKSRLLSDRFSAERPKGSFSTLEIQRTEQGDSAMYLCASSPLRAGGETQYFGPGTRLLVL.

This clone turned up a few times. This sequence joins TRBV7-9 and TRBJ2-7; 7 positions match TRBD2. There are 14 residues in the CDR3. Germline assignment: CDR1 SEHNR and CDR2 FQNEAQ (reference sequence). V trimming: 8 bases; J trimming: 6 bases; junction bases outside the gene matches: 13. The CDR3 nucleotides read TGTGCCAGCGCTACAGGCGGGAGTACGGGCGAGCAGTACTTC. The encoded protein is CASATGGSTGEQYF.

The CDR3, as DNA: TGTGCCAGCAGCGCGAAGACAGGGGCGGAGACCCAGTACTTC. This translates into CASSAKTGAETQYF. The chain combines TRBV11-3 with TRBJ2-5; TRBD1 matches 8 bases. In germline, CDR1 is SGHNT, CDR2 YENEEA. The J segment lost 5 bases and the V segment lost 5 bases, leaving 7 bases of the junction unmatched. The CDR3 loop spans 14 amino acids.

The chain is built from TRBV7-2 and TRBJ2-2, with D unclear. CDR1 is SGHTA and CDR2 is FQGNSA in the germline V gene. The CDR3 contains 11 residues. V was trimmed by 3 bases and J by 7 bases, leaving 3 bases between them. The CDR3 region has the DNA TGTGCCAGCAGCTTTATCGGGGAGCTGTTTTTT. Amino acid sequence: CASSFIGELFF.

The gene calls are TRBV7-3 and TRBJ2-5, with D possibly being TRBD2 (5 bases). V shed 2 bases and J shed 0 bases, with 16 bases lying between them. The CDR3 contains 17 residues. CDR1 is SGHTA, CDR2 FQGTGA, per germline. CDR3 sequence reads: CASSLLGRGTDQETQYF. CDR3 DNA sequence: TGTGCCAGCAGCTTATTGGGTCGGGGTACAGACCAAGAGACCCAGTACTTC.

J is TRBJ2-5 and V is TRBV4-2; 9 bases match TRBD1. Germline CDR1 is LGHNA and CDR2 is YNFKEQ. V dropped 4 bases and J dropped 2; count of bases not matched to a gene: 5. This CDR3 region has 15 residues. CDR3 nucleotide sequence: TGTGCCAGCAGCCTCCAGACAGGGGGACAAGAGACCCAGTACTTC. Translating gives CASSLQTGGQETQYF.

V usage is TRBV2 and J usage is TRBJ1-1; no definite D call. The CDR3 is 13 residues long. From germline, CDR1 is SNHLY and CDR2 FYNNEI. V was pared by 10 bases and J by 0 bases, with 12 bases between. The DNA of the CDR3 is TGTGCCATCCAGGCAGAGATGAACACTGAAGCTTTCTTT. This sequence encodes CAIQAEMNTEAFF.

This chain links TRBV28 with TRBJ1-6; D might be TRBD1 (6 bases). The CDR3 contains 16 residues. Germline assignment: CDR1 MDHEN and CDR2 SYDVKM. With 2 bases removed from V and 7 bases from J, the gap between germline ends came to 15 bases. Written as DNA, the CDR3 is TGTGCCAGCAGTTTAGGGATAGGGGGTGTAAATTCACCCCTCCACTTT. This codes for CASSLGIGGVNSPLHF.

The genes are TRBV29-1 and TRBJ1-5; D possibly corresponds to TRBD1 (6 bases). Looked up from germline, CDR1 is SQVTM and CDR2 is ANQGSEA. This CDR3 spans 14 amino acids. V was trimmed by 6 bases and J by 2 bases, leaving 14 bases between them. The CDR3, as DNA: TGCAGCGTAGCACAGGGTAGGGGCAATCAGCCCCAGCATTTT. Its protein product is CSVAQGRGNQPQHF.

The chain joins TRBV2 to TRBJ1-1; D not certain. Trimming cost V 1 base and J 1 base, with 7 bases left between them. The CDR3 length is 14 residues. CDR1 and CDR2 (germline): SNHLY, FYNNEI. CDR3 amino acids: CASSEVMGNTEAFF. DNA for the CDR3: TGTGCCAGCAGTGAAGTGATGGGGAACACTGAAGCTTTCTTT.

J is TRBJ2-5 and V is TRBV11-3; weak D call: TRBD1 (6 bases). The ends were cut back, 3 bases at V and 2 bases at J, with 13 bases in the middle. CDR1 is SGHNT and CDR2 is YENEEA in the germline V gene. The CDR3 contains 15 residues. The CDR3 nucleotides read TGTGCCAGCAGCTTGGCCGGGACAACTCAAGAGACCCAGTACTTC. Its translation: CASSLAGTTQETQYF.

The chain joins TRBV9 to TRBJ2-1; TRBD2 agrees at 8 bases. The CDR3 length is 15 residues. Looked up from germline, CDR1 is SGDLS and CDR2 is YYNGEE. With 4 bases clipped from V and 5 bases from J, the junction kept 8 bases outside the gene matches. This chain's CDR3 is CASSRGRGGNNEQFF. CDR3 DNA: TGTGCCAGCAGCCGGGGTCGGGGGGGAAACAATGAGCAGTTCTTC.

Only a few counts were recorded for this clone. The chain joins TRBV27 to TRBJ2-7; the D gene could be TRBD1 or TRBD2 (5 bases each). The CDR3 totals 13 residues. Trimming removed 5 bases from V and 2 bases from J, with 10 bases in between. Per the germline V gene, CDR1 is MNHEY and CDR2 is SMNVEV (reference sequence). The CDR3: CASSRDHTYEQYF. The CDR3 nucleotides read TGTGCCAGCAGTAGGGACCACACCTACGAGCAGTACTTC.

This sequence joins TRBV6-5 and TRBJ1-5, with 9 bases lining up with TRBD1. The CDR3 loop spans 13 amino acids. The V gene's germline CDR1 is MNHEY and CDR2 SVGAGI. J was trimmed by 5 bases and V by 5 bases; bases with no gene match: 1. CDR3 protein: CASSRQGDQPQHF. In nucleotides, the CDR3 is TGTGCCAGCAGTCGACAGGGGGATCAGCCCCAGCATTTT.

The chain carries TRBV13 and TRBJ1-5; D is uncertain. This CDR3 has 16 residues. CDR1 is PRHDT and CDR2 is FYEKMQ in the germline V gene (reference sequence). V gave up 2 bases and J gave up 0 bases, with 11 bases separating them. The CDR3 region is CASSLSGEYSNQPQHF. The CDR3 coding sequence is TGTGCCAGCAGCTTATCCGGAGAATATAGCAATCAGCCCCAGCATTTT.

V and J are TRBV7-2 and TRBJ2-3; TRBD2 matches at 7 bases. This CDR3 has 17 residues. Trimming removed 4 bases from V and 5 bases from J; junction bases left unmatched: 15. Germline V CDR1 and CDR2: SGHTA, FQGNSA. CDR3 DNA: TGTGCCAGCAGCTGGCTAGCGGCCCTTTCGGCGGTAGATACGCAGTATTTT. Protein product: CASSWLAALSAVDTQYF.

V is TRBV6-1 and J is TRBJ2-3; unclear D gene. The CDR3 has 14 residues. Trimming shortened V by 9 bases and J by 0 bases, and 13 bases separated the two germline ends. CDR1 is MNHNS and CDR2 is SASEGT in the germline V gene. The CDR3 nucleotides are TGTGCCAGTCTGAGATTAGTGAGCACAGATACGCAGTATTTT. This translates into CASLRLVSTDTQYF.

The chain carries TRBV30 and TRBJ1-4, with 7 bases fitting TRBD1. The junction had 5 bases not matched to a gene; V was cut back by 2 bases and J by 2 bases. Per the germline V gene, CDR1 is GTSNPN and CDR2 is SVGIG (reference sequence). The CDR3 spans 15 residues. CDR3 DNA: TGTGCCTGGAGTTCGACAGGGACGACTAATGAAAAACTGTTTTTT. As protein: CAWSSTGTTNEKLFF.

The chain carries TRBV7-9 and TRBJ1-1; 10 positions match TRBD1. CDR1 and CDR2 (germline): SEHNR, FQNEAQ (reference sequence). The V and J ends lost 5 bases and 5 bases, in that order; junction bases with no gene match: 14. The CDR3 runs 17 residues. CDR3: CASSRGTGTGVETEAFF. DNA for the CDR3: TGTGCCAGCAGCAGGGGAACCGGGACAGGGGTGGAAACTGAAGCTTTCTTT.

The chain uses TRBV27 and TRBJ1-2; weak D call: TRBD1 (5 bases). The CDR3 loop spans 14 amino acids. The V end lost 3 bases, the J end lost 4 bases, and 12 bases lay between the germline ends. The germline V gene has CDR1 MNHEY and CDR2 SMNVEV (reference sequence). CDR3 residues: CASSFIPGGYGYTF. CDR3 bases: TGTGCCAGCAGTTTCATCCCGGGGGGCTATGGCTACACCTTC.

This clone was seen only a few times. The chain employs TRBV13 and TRBJ2-7; weak D call: TRBD1 (5 bases). The V end lost 0 bases, the J end lost 3 bases, and 12 bases lay between the germline ends. This CDR3 spans 15 amino acids. Germline CDR1 PRHDT, CDR2 FYEKMQ (reference sequence). The CDR3 nucleotides are TGTGCCAGCAGCTTAGGCCTCCAGGGCGGCTACGAGCAGTACTTC. It codes for CASSLGLQGGYEQYF. Supplemented by reference TRBV13 and TRBJ2-7, the full variable domain reads AAGVIQSPRHLIKEKRETATLKCYPIPRHDTVYWYQQGPGQDPQFLISFYEKMQSDKGSIPDRFSAQQFSDYHSELNMSSLELGDSALYFCASSLGLQGGYEQYFGPGTRLTVT.

The chain joins TRBV6-6 to TRBJ1-5; D gene unclear. This CDR3 is built from 13 residues. The germline V gene encodes CDR1 MNHNY and CDR2 SVGAGI (reference sequence). Trimming left V 6 bases short and J 0 bases short, with 6 bases between. The CDR3 is CASSYYSNQPQHF. The CDR3 coding sequence is TGTGCCAGCAGCTATTATAGCAATCAGCCCCAGCATTTT.

The chain carries TRBV27 and TRBJ2-2; TRBD2 matches at 8 bases. V trimming: 1 base; J trimming: 8 bases; junction bases outside the gene matches: 12. The germline V gene has CDR1 MNHEY and CDR2 SMNVEV (reference sequence). CDR3 length equals 17 residues. This CDR3 is CASSLLMPGLVVGELFF. The DNA for the CDR3 is TGTGCCAGCAGTTTATTGATGCCGGGACTAGTAGTAGGGGAGCTGTTTTTT.